The 32 T cell receptor beta chains below were found in one sample sequenced in a study of PD-L1 blockade in urothelial cancer. Time point in this sample: peripheral blood 6 weeks after treatment start. Data came from immunoSEQ multiplex PCR; TCRdb stores just in-frame clones and leaves some out. The sample contains about 91,000 clones, less than 90% of which appear only once. This sample comprised PBMCs, obtained around atezolizumab (anti-PD-L1) treatment. The receptors were sampled from a man aged 65 to 85 with urothelial cancer.

The gene calls are TRBV18 and TRBJ1-2; D uncertain. Per germline, CDR1 KGHSH and CDR2 LQKENI. There are 16 residues in the CDR3. Trimming pared 0 bases from V and 7 bases from J, leaving 18 bases between. The CDR3 nucleotides are TGTGCCAGCTCACCACCTAGCCCAGCAGCTAATGGTGGCTACACCTTC. The encoded protein is CASSPPSPAANGGYTF.

The chain carries TRBV2 and TRBJ1-1; D unclear. Germline V gives CDR1 SNHLY, CDR2 FYNNEI. Trimming took off 3 bases at V and 5 bases at J, with 7 bases between the two ends. The CDR3 runs to 12 residues. The CDR3 loop is CASSDSRTEAFF. DNA of the CDR3: TGTGCCAGCAGTGACAGCAGGACTGAAGCTTTCTTT.

The chain recombines TRBV5-1 with TRBJ2-5; D gene uncertain. This CDR3 region has 16 residues. Germline-derived CDR1 and CDR2 are SGHRS and YFSETQ. V was pared by 0 bases and J by 5 bases, with 17 bases between. CDR3 nucleotides: TGCGCCAGCAGCTTGGTAGGCGCGGTAACTTCGGAGACCCAGTACTTC. Translating it yields CASSLVGAVTSETQYF.

V and J are TRBV2 and TRBJ2-3; 7 nucleotides match TRBD2. Germline V gene lookup returns CDR1 SNHLY and CDR2 FYNNEI. This CDR3 has 17 residues. The junction had 12 bases not matched to a gene; V was cut back by 6 bases and J by 0 bases. CDR3 nucleotides: TGTGCCAGCAGGGGGAGGGAAGGACGAGCAAGCACAGATACGCAGTATTTT. Encoded protein: CASRGREGRASTDTQYF.

The chain couples TRBV5-4 to TRBJ2-1; D not resolved. The CDR3 sequence is 12 residues long. The germline gives CDR1 SGHNT, CDR2 YYREEE (reference sequence). The V end lost 4 bases, the J end lost 8 bases, and 10 bases lay between the germline ends. CDR3 bases: TGTGCCAGCAGCGGAGATATGGATGAGCAGTTCTTC. Protein: CASSGDMDEQFF.

The gene calls are TRBV10-3 and TRBJ2-3; 7 bases are shared with TRBD2. V gave up 0 bases and J gave up 2 bases; unmatched junction bases: 2. In germline, CDR1 is ENHRY, CDR2 SYGVKD. There are 15 residues in the CDR3. This CDR3 is CAISESSGVTDTQYF. The CDR3 coding sequence is TGTGCCATCAGTGAGTCAAGCGGGGTCACAGATACGCAGTATTTT.

This clone showed up just a few times. The chain combines TRBV6-6 with TRBJ1-1; 11 positions match TRBD1. Germline V gene sequence: CDR1 MNHNY, CDR2 SVGAGI (reference sequence). The V gene end was trimmed by 6 bases and the J gene end by 7 bases; junction bases not matched to a gene: 10. The length of the CDR3 is 15 residues. The CDR3 DNA sequence: TGTGCCAGCAGAACTAGCGGGACAGGGGGTAATGAAGCTTTCTTT. Translating gives CASRTSGTGGNEAFF.

For the CDR3, the DNA is TGTGCCAGCAGTAAACAGGGGGCGGATGGCTACACCTTC. It translates to CASSKQGADGYTF. The V call is TRBV2, the J call TRBJ1-2; 9 nucleotides match TRBD1. Germline V lookup: CDR1 SNHLY, CDR2 FYNNEI. This CDR3 contains 13 residues. The junction had 4 bases not matched to a gene; V was cut back by 5 bases and J by 6 bases.

The chain has TRBV5-4 and TRBJ2-5, with D possibly TRBD1 on 6 matching bases. Germline CDR1 SGHNT, CDR2 YYREEE (reference sequence). Trimming left V 4 bases short and J 4 bases short, with 23 bases between. The CDR3 has 17 residues. The CDR3 DNA follows: TGTGCCAGCAGCCCTACGGGCCCCAGGGGTGGAGGAGAGACCCAGTACTTC. This encodes CASSPTGPRGGGETQYF.

The chain recombines TRBV19 with TRBJ2-7; 9 bases align to TRBD2. Germline V gene sequence: CDR1 LNHDA, CDR2 SQIVND (reference sequence). J lost 2 bases, V lost 5 bases, and 7 bases had no gene match. CDR3 length: 15 amino acids. The CDR3 region is CASSGIAGEAYEQYF. CDR3 DNA sequence: TGTGCCAGTAGTGGAATAGCGGGAGAGGCCTACGAGCAGTACTTC. Supplemented by reference TRBV19 and TRBJ2-7, the full variable domain reads DGGITQSPKYLFRKEGQNVTLSCEQNLNHDAMYWYRQDPGQGLRLIYYSQIVNDFQKGDIAEGYSVSREKKESFPLTVTSAQKNPTAFYLCASSGIAGEAYEQYFGPGTRLTVT.

This chain links TRBV5-6 with TRBJ1-2, with D perhaps matching TRBD1 (6 bases). Germline V CDR1 and CDR2: SGHDT, YYEEEE. Trimming took off 4 bases at V and 4 bases at J, with 14 bases between the two ends. This CDR3 has 14 amino acids. The CDR3 is CASSDLRGLYGYTF. The DNA of the CDR3 is TGTGCCAGCAGCGACCTCAGGGGCCTCTATGGCTACACCTTC.

The gene calls are TRBV19 and TRBJ2-7; possibly TRBD1 for D (6 bases). The ends were cut back, 3 bases at V and 5 bases at J, with 14 bases in the middle. The CDR3 is made up of 14 amino acids. The germline V gene encodes CDR1 LNHDA and CDR2 SQIVND (reference sequence). DNA for the CDR3: TGTGCCAGTAGTATCTCCGACAGGTTCCACGAGCAGTACTTC. Translation: CASSISDRFHEQYF.

This clone turned up a few times. The chain carries TRBV7-9 and TRBJ2-2, with 10 bases lining up with TRBD2. This CDR3 is 15 amino acids long. Germline V lookup: CDR1 SEHNR, CDR2 FQNEAQ (reference sequence). The trim removed 6 bases at V and 7 bases at J, leaving 8 bases unmatched. The DNA for the CDR3 is TGTGCCAGCAGTCCTACTAGCGGGATGGGCGGGGAGCTGTTTTTT. Translated: CASSPTSGMGGELFF.

The chain joins TRBV7-9 to TRBJ1-4, with a weak D call TRBD1 (5 bases). V was clipped by 5 bases and J by 1 base, with 8 bases between them. Per the germline V gene, CDR1 is SEHNR and CDR2 is FQNEAQ (reference sequence). The CDR3 consists of 14 residues. Written as DNA, the CDR3 is TGTGCCAGCAGCGCGGGACTAACTAATGAAAAACTGTTTTTT. Its protein product is CASSAGLTNEKLFF.

V is TRBV11-2 and J is TRBJ2-1; 10 bases agree with TRBD2. The V and J ends lost 6 bases and 7 bases, in that order; junction bases with no gene match: 9. The CDR3 totals 15 residues. Germline V lookup: CDR1 SGHAT, CDR2 FQNNGV. CDR3 amino acids: CASRVEIAGGNEQFF. As DNA, the CDR3 is TGTGCCAGCAGAGTCGAGATAGCGGGGGGAAATGAGCAGTTCTTC. The full variable domain, completed using reference TRBV11-2 and TRBJ2-1, is EAGVAQSPRYKIIEKRQSVAFWCNPISGHATLYWYQQILGQGPKLLIQFQNNGVVDDSQLPKDRFSAERLKGVDSTLKIQPAKLEDSAVYLCASRVEIAGGNEQFFGPGTRLTVL.

Only a few counts were recorded for this clone. The chain uses TRBV5-1 and TRBJ1-5; weak D call: TRBD1 (6 bases). In germline, CDR1 is SGHRS, CDR2 YFSETQ. The germline V and J ends were trimmed by 4 bases and 3 bases, with 14 bases remaining between them. This CDR3 is built from 15 residues. CDR3: CASSPSDRTNQPQHF. Written as DNA, the CDR3 is TGCGCCAGCAGCCCGTCAGACAGGACCAATCAGCCCCAGCATTTT.

The chain carries TRBV27 and TRBJ2-2; D is perhaps TRBD1 (5 bases). V lost 2 bases and J 3 bases, leaving 10 bases between the germline ends. This CDR3 has 15 residues. Germline V CDR1 and CDR2: MNHEY, SMNVEV (reference sequence). The CDR3 DNA sequence: TGTGCCAGCAGTTTACAGGGTTATTACACCGGGGAGCTGTTTTTT. Translating it yields CASSLQGYYTGELFF.

V and J are TRBV5-6 and TRBJ2-2; a possible D gene is TRBD2 (6 bases). CDR1 SGHDT and CDR2 YYEEEE come from the germline V gene. The CDR3 is 15 amino acids. V shed 3 bases and J shed 1 base, with 10 bases lying between them. This CDR3 is CASSSGTLNTGELFF. The CDR3 DNA reads as TGTGCCAGCAGCTCAGGGACTTTGAACACCGGGGAGCTGTTTTTT.

The rearrangement links TRBV27 to TRBJ2-1; TRBD1 matches at 9 bases. J gave up 9 bases and V 4 bases, and 7 bases lay outside the gene matches. Germline V CDR1 and CDR2: MNHEY, SMNVEV (reference sequence). This CDR3 region has 14 residues. CDR3 amino acids: CASSSLGQGGEQFF. CDR3 nucleotides: TGTGCCAGCAGTTCTTTGGGACAGGGAGGTGAGCAGTTCTTC.

The chain joins TRBV6-6 to TRBJ2-5; no firm D call. Trimming pared 1 base from V and 0 bases from J, leaving 6 bases between. CDR3 length: 14 amino acids. Germline-derived CDR1 and CDR2 are MNHNY and SVGAGI (reference sequence). The CDR3 nucleotides are TGTGCCAGCAGTTACTGGGCAGACCAAGAGACCCAGTACTTC. Its protein product is CASSYWADQETQYF.

This sequence joins TRBV7-2 and TRBJ2-7, with 7 bases that match TRBD2. V trimming: 2 bases; J trimming: 4 bases; junction bases outside the gene matches: 8. The CDR3 has 15 residues. CDR1 and CDR2 (germline): SGHTA, FQGNSA. CDR3 sequence (DNA): TGTGCCAGCAGCTTAAACTCCCGAGCGGGGTACGAGCAGTACTTC. It yields the protein CASSLNSRAGYEQYF. The whole variable domain, filled in from reference TRBV7-2 and TRBJ2-7, reads GAGVSQSPSNKVTEKGKDVELRCDPISGHTALYWYRQSLGQGLEFLIYFQGNSAPDKSGLPSDRFSAERTGGSVSTLTIQRTQQEDSAVYLCASSLNSRAGYEQYFGPGTRLTVT.

This rearrangement joins TRBV5-1 to TRBJ1-3, with D perhaps TRBD1 (5 bases). This CDR3 comprises 15 residues. Germline CDR1 reads SGHRS; CDR2 reads YFSETQ. Trimming shortened V by 5 bases and J by 0 bases, and 12 bases separated the two germline ends. The CDR3 sequence: CASRSDRDSGNTIYF. Written as DNA, the CDR3 is TGCGCCAGCAGGTCCGACAGAGACTCTGGAAACACCATATATTTT.

On this clone itself: One end of the junction fails to match germline, which may point to a read error. The CDR3 loop is CASTRPDRYNEQLF. The CDR3 DNA reads as TGTGCCAGCACCCGGCCCGACAGGTACAATGAGCAGCTCTTC. This chain connects TRBV5-6 to TRBJ2-1, with D possibly TRBD1 on 6 matching bases. The CDR3 loop spans 14 amino acids. Germline CDR1 reads SGHDT; CDR2 reads YYEEEE.

The chain recombines TRBV7-3 with TRBJ2-3, with 9 bases fitting TRBD1. Germline trimming cut 5 bases from V and 0 bases from J; bases unmatched to any gene: 3. The CDR3 totals 15 residues. Germline V gives CDR1 SGHTA, CDR2 FQGTGA. Here the CDR3 reads CASSVQGASTDTQYF. The CDR3 DNA follows: TGTGCCAGCAGCGTACAGGGGGCTAGCACAGATACGCAGTATTTT.

The V call is TRBV4-2, the J call TRBJ2-7; TRBD2 agrees at 12 bases. CDR3 size: 15 residues. CDR1 and CDR2 from the germline V gene are LGHNA and YNFKEQ. Trimming took 3 bases from V and 4 from J; bases not matched to a gene: 4. Here the CDR3 reads CASSQGLAGLYEQYF. Written as DNA, the CDR3 is TGTGCCAGCAGCCAGGGACTAGCGGGTCTATACGAGCAGTACTTC.

The chain carries TRBV10-3 and TRBJ1-2; unclear D gene. The CDR3 covers 11 residues. Between the trimmed V and J ends, which lost 8 bases and 5 bases, there was a span of 9 bases. Germline CDR1 is ENHRY and CDR2 is SYGVKD. This chain's CDR3 is CAIGEGYGYTF. The DNA for the CDR3 is TGTGCCATCGGGGAGGGTTATGGCTACACCTTC.

This clone was detected only once. The chain is built from TRBV9 and TRBJ2-3; 8 positions agree with TRBD2. This CDR3 has 16 residues. The V gene end was trimmed by 3 bases and the J gene end by 2 bases; junction bases not matched to a gene: 8. The germline gives CDR1 SGDLS, CDR2 YYNGEE. CDR3: CASSEGVAGHTDTQYF. The CDR3 DNA is TGTGCCAGCAGCGAGGGGGTAGCGGGACACACAGATACGCAGTATTTT.

The J gene is TRBJ2-2, the V gene TRBV7-2, with 12 bases matching TRBD2. Per germline, CDR1 SGHTA and CDR2 FQGNSA. Trimming removed 5 bases from V and 5 bases from J; junction bases left unmatched: 9. The CDR3 is 17 residues long. The CDR3 region is CASSPLTSGSSTGELFF. CDR3 in DNA: TGTGCCAGCAGCCCCCTGACTAGCGGGAGTTCTACCGGGGAGCTGTTTTTT.

This sequence joins TRBV7-2 and TRBJ1-1; D is unresolved. Trimming took 7 bases from V and 10 from J, leaving 16 bases between them. CDR1 SGHTA and CDR2 FQGNSA come from the germline V gene. This CDR3 is built from 12 residues. Here the CDR3 reads CASKTTGRGAFF. CDR3 DNA: TGTGCCAGCAAGACAACGGGGAGAGGAGCTTTCTTT.

This clone was detected only once. The chain uses TRBV5-4 and TRBJ2-5; 11 positions match TRBD2. The J segment lost 6 bases and the V segment lost 0 bases, leaving 7 bases of the junction unmatched. The CDR3 is 16 amino acids. CDR1 is SGHNT and CDR2 is YYREEE in the germline V gene (reference sequence). The CDR3 sequence: CASSLGTGLAGQTQYF. In DNA form, the CDR3 reads TGTGCCAGCAGCTTGGGGACCGGACTAGCGGGTCAGACCCAGTACTTC.

The chain links TRBV18 to TRBJ2-2; weak D call: TRBD1 (5 bases). The germline gives CDR1 KGHSH, CDR2 LQKENI. Trimming took 3 bases from V and 11 from J, leaving 13 bases between them. The CDR3 consists of 13 residues. The CDR3 DNA is TGTGCCAGCTCACCCCAGGGAATAGGAGAGCTGTTTTTT. It codes for CASSPQGIGELFF.

The V call is TRBV10-3, the J call TRBJ2-7, with D possibly being TRBD1 (5 bases). Trimming took 0 bases from V and 0 from J, leaving 6 bases between them. The CDR3 has 14 amino acids. CDR1 is ENHRY and CDR2 is SYGVKD in the germline V gene. Written as DNA, the CDR3 is TGTGCCATCAGTGAGTCCCAGGGCTCCTACGAGCAGTACTTC. Encoded protein: CAISESQGSYEQYF.